This T cell receptor beta chain was documented in a study of blood T cell repertoires in COVID-19. Unmatched junction bases numbered 9, after V lost 7 bases and J lost 8 bases. Germline CDR1 reads MDHEN; CDR2 reads SYDVKM. CDR3 size: 14 residues. Authors' data handling: Reference gene primer amplification yielded estimated nucleated cell counts. Profiling relied on immunoSEQ multiplex PCR, and the TCRdb table lists in-frame clones only, not all of them. V and J calls and clone size follow that table, whereas D and trimming were derived from the DNA. In the table there are a few hundred thousand clones, 70% to 90% of which are singletons.

This clonotype was sampled from a woman in her 50s who had recovered from COVID-19. Sequencing was done on a sample of peripheral blood. The rearrangement uses TRBV28 and TRBJ1-4, with TRBD1 identical over 8 bases. The CDR3 loop reads CASTTAGGWEKLFF. The CDR3 DNA is TGTGCCAGCACCACGGCAGGGGGCTGGGAAAAACTGTTTTTT.